Below, 8 T cell receptor beta chains from the same sample are listed, as sequenced in a study of blood T cell repertoires in COVID-19. Method: immunoSEQ multiplex PCR; TCRdb's copy keeps in-frame clones and lacks some. The table shows fewer than 350,000 clones, with 88% occurring only once. Sequencing was done on a sample of peripheral blood. The receptor set was obtained from a man aged 18 to 35 with active or convalescent COVID-19.

The chain combines TRBV27 with TRBJ2-3; 7 bases align to TRBD1. Germline values: CDR1 MNHEY, CDR2 SMNVEV (reference sequence). CDR3 length equals 17 residues. V lost 1 base to trimming and J lost 3 bases; unmatched junction nucleotides: 10. CDR3 residues: CASSLYFGGRGTDTQYF. CDR3 DNA sequence: TGTGCCAGCAGTTTATATTTCGGTGGCAGGGGGACAGATACGCAGTATTTT.

In its sample, this clone was seen once. The chain joins TRBV2 to TRBJ2-5, with D maybe TRBD2 (6 bases). The ends were cut back, 8 bases at V and 2 bases at J, with 9 bases in the middle. The length of the CDR3 is 12 residues. Germline values: CDR1 SNHLY, CDR2 FYNNEI. Here the CDR3 reads CASSREQETQYF. The CDR3 nucleotides read TGTGCCAGCTCCCGGGAGCAAGAGACCCAGTACTTC.

The chain uses TRBV6-6 and TRBJ2-7, with D possibly matching TRBD1 (5 bases). Trimming took off 10 bases at V and 3 bases at J, with 16 bases between the two ends. This CDR3 spans 13 amino acids. CDR1 and CDR2 from the germline V gene are MNHNY and SVGAGI (reference sequence). The CDR3 region is CATARAFNYEQYF. The CDR3 DNA follows: TGTGCCACTGCCAGGGCATTCAACTACGAGCAGTACTTC.

On this clone: Other DNA sequences in the sample encode the same CDR3. The chain combines TRBV7-8 with TRBJ1-6, with TRBD1 as a possible D gene (6 bases). Trimming pared 1 base from V and 10 bases from J, leaving 11 bases between. The CDR3 totals 14 residues. Germline V gene data show CDR1 as SGHVS and CDR2 as FQNEAQ. In DNA, the CDR3 is TGTGCCAGCAGCTTAGGGGGGCGTCAATCACCCCTCCACTTT. This gives the protein CASSLGGRQSPLHF.

This clone has more than one count but fewer than ten. The genes are TRBV14 and TRBJ1-1, with D possibly matching TRBD1 (5 bases). This CDR3 has 12 amino acids. Trimming stripped 4 bases from V and 10 bases from J, with 13 bases between. CDR1 is SGHDN, CDR2 FVKESK, per germline. The CDR3 nucleotides read TGTGCCAGCAGCCCCCAGGGTTTTCGAGCTTTCTTT. Its protein is CASSPQGFRAFF.

The CDR3 loop is CASSAQQGVVEKLFF. The DNA of the CDR3 is TGTGCCAGTAGTGCCCAACAGGGGGTAGTTGAAAAACTGTTTTTT. V and J are TRBV19 and TRBJ1-4; 8 bases match TRBD1. Germline-derived CDR1 and CDR2 are LNHDA and SQIVND (reference sequence). V lost 5 bases to trimming and J lost 7 bases; unmatched junction nucleotides: 9. There are 15 residues in the CDR3.

This clone turned up a few times. The rearrangement uses TRBV10-3 and TRBJ1-1; D gene ambiguous. The germline V gene has CDR1 ENHRY and CDR2 SYGVKD. The germline V and J ends were trimmed by 6 bases and 1 base, with 9 bases remaining between them. This CDR3 has 13 amino acids. The DNA for the CDR3 is TGTGCCATCAGCCAACCCAGGAACACTGAAGCTTTCTTT. The encoded protein is CAISQPRNTEAFF.

The V gene is TRBV25-1, the J gene TRBJ1-6; D perhaps matches TRBD1 (5 bases). Germline V lookup: CDR1 MGHDK, CDR2 SYGVNS. The CDR3 is 15 amino acids. Trimming left V 1 base short and J 11 bases short, with 15 bases between. The CDR3 DNA reads TGTGCCAGCAGTGAATCCCGACAGCTACTAACACCCCTCCACTTT. Translating gives CASSESRQLLTPLHF. The full variable domain, completed using reference TRBV25-1 and TRBJ1-6, is EADIYQTPRYLVIGTGKKITLECSQTMGHDKMYWYQQDPGMELHLIHYSYGVNSTEKGDLSSESTVSRIRTEHFPLTLESARPSHTSQYLCASSESRQLLTPLHFGNGTRLTVT.